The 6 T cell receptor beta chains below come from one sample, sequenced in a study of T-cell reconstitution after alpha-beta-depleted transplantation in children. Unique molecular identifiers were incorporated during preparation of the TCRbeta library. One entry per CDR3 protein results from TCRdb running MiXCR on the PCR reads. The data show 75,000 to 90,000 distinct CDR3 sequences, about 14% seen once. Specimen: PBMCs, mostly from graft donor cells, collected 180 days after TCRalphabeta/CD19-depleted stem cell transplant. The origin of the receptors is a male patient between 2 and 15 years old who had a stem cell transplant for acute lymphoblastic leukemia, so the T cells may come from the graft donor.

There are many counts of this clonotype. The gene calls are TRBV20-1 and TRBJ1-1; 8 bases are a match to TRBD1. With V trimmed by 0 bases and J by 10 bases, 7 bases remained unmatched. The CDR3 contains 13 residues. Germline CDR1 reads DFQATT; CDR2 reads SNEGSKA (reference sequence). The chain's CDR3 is CSAREGTGGGAFF. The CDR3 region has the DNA TGCAGTGCTAGAGAGGGTACAGGGGGGGGAGCTTTCTTT.

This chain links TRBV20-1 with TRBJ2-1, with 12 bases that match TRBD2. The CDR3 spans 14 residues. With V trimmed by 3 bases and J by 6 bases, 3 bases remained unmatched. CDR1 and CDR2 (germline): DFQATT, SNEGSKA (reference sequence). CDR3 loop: CSASGTSGPNEQFF. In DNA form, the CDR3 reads TGCAGTGCTAGTGGGACTAGCGGGCCCAATGAGCAGTTCTTC.

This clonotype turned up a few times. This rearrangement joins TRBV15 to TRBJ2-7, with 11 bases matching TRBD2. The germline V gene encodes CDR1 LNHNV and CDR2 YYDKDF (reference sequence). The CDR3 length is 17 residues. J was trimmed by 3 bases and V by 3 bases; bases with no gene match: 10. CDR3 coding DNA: TGTGCCACCAGCAGGGGACTAGCGGCATCCTCTTTCTACGAGCAGTACTTC. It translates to CATSRGLAASSFYEQYF. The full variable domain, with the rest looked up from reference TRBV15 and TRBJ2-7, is DAMVIQNPRYQVTQFGKPVTLSCSQTLNHNVMYWYQQKSSQAPKLLFHYYDKDFNNEADTPDNFQSRRPNTSFCFLDIRSPGLGDTAMYLCATSRGLAASSFYEQYFGPGTRLTVT.

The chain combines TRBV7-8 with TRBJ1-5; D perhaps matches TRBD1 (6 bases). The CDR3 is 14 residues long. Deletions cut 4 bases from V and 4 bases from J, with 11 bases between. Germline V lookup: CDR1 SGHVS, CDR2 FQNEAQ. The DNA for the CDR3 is TGTGCCAGCAGCTCCGGACAGTTAAATCAGCCCCAGCATTTT. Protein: CASSSGQLNQPQHF.

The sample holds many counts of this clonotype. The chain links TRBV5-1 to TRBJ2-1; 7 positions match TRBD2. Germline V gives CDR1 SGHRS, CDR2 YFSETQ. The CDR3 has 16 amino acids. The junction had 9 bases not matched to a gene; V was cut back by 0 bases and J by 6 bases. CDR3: CASSLVSPGGVNEQFF. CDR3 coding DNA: TGCGCCAGCAGCTTGGTGTCACCGGGAGGCGTCAATGAGCAGTTCTTC.

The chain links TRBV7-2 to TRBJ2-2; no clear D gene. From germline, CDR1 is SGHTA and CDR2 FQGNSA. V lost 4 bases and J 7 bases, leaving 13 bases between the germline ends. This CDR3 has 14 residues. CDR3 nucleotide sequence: TGTGCCAGCAGCTCAGCCGTCGGCGTCGGGGAGCTGTTTTTT. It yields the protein CASSSAVGVGELFF.